Listed below are T cell receptor beta chains from one sample, sequenced in a study of OX40 agonist ivuxolimab in advanced cancers. TCRdb's copy holds only in-frame clones and misses some; the assay was immunoSEQ multiplex PCR. This table holds about 35,000 clones, 65% to 75% found once. The sample in question was CD4+ or CD8+ T cells sorted from blood, obtained in a trial of the OX40 agonist ivuxolimab. Receptor source: an adult with an advanced solid tumor such as melanoma, head and neck, liver or kidney cancer. The conserved cysteine and the conserved F or W are not part of the CDR3 here. The order of the fields is clone size, V gene, CDR3 protein. Clone size appears in some rows only: once, few, many, or a class for an expanded clone.

>.|TRBV4-1
ASSPINLGLAGGETQY
>.|TRBV7-9
ASSLETGWGGNTIY
>many|TRBV15
ATSRDRGVRELF
>.|TRBV6-5
ASSSSPPELF
>.|TRBV7-9
ASSFEGGNGYT
>.|TRBV9
ASSVTGTGNTEAF
>once|TRBV2
ASSGQGGANYGYT
>.|TRBV27
ASSPRARYSEGYT
>few|TRBV5-1
ASRPPGNSGNTIY
>.|TRBV10-2
ASSDIRTNYGYT
>.|TRBV29-1
SVEDQTSYGYT
>.|TRBV5-1
ASSRDGTDTQY
>.|TRBV27
ASSLSGQGSHEQY
>.|TRBV5-6
ASSLVARSSGNTIY
>few|TRBV2
ASSEARGRGGYT
>.|TRBV7-2
ASSLGAGAAYSNQPQH
>few|TRBV9
ASSVSSGANEKLF
>.|TRBV7-9
ASSSDRGAPTRAEAF
>.|TRBV7-9
ASSLKISGGSHNEQF
>once|TRBV6-6
ASRKTGNTEAF
>.|TRBV6-1
ASIYTGKNTEAF
>.|TRBV7-2
ASSHIITGGPGELF
>few|TRBV28
ASKITGGAEGYT
>.|TRBV2
ASSNYDSPGYQH
>.|TRBV11-3
ASSPRASYEQY
>.|TRBV19
ASSIDLAGMNTEAF
>.|TRBV5-6
ASRFSGATNEKLF
>once|TRBV2
ASRTGAGHGYT
>.|TRBV5-6
ASSLVATGNTGELF
>.|TRBV5-5
ASSLVPGEQPQH
>.|TRBV5-4
ASSLSGDETQY
>.|TRBV5-6
ASSSYGGGRYTQY
>.|TRBV9
ASSRSGGTQY
>.|TRBV5-1
ASSEGPGQPQH
>.|TRBV4-2
ASSQENQETQY
>few|TRBV12-2
ASRLGRDSKNQPQH
>.|TRBV25-1
ASGISGGAFRAGELF
>.|TRBV9
ASSPYDRGYSPLH
>few|TRBV5-5
ASSLTDPRSPLH
>.|TRBV27
ASSLGMSYEQY
>.|TRBV7-2
ASRPDRGSWNEQF
>few|TRBV9
ASCPGQGTEAF
>.|TRBV10-3
AIGTGGYTDTQY
>.|TRBV10-1
AYLDRTPNYGYT
>.|TRBV27
ASSYTGTGAGSNQPQH
>.|TRBV7-2
ASSSRWAQY
>.|TRBV29-1
SVEDLGFQGYT
>.|TRBV30
AHDSMNTEAF
>.|TRBV19
ASNSQGLSNQPQH
>few|TRBV7-8
ASSLYQPQH
>.|TRBV2
ASSPRATEAF
>.|TRBV2
ASSGLGPGETQY
>.|TRBV10-2
ASSDPPDTQY
>few|TRBV19
ASSIMSGIGQPQH
>.|TRBV29-1
SVGGRRVGRTYEQY